The 17 T cell receptor beta chains presented below share a single source sample, sequenced in a study of response to subunit inactivated influenza vaccine (dated by TCRdb to 2016 to 2018). Library creation used RT-PCR. TCRdb names Illumina HiSeq 2500 as the instrument used. The public reads were run again by TCRdb, first through fastp at Q25 and then through MiXCR, and only productive beta chains were kept. Rows are combined by CDR3 protein, so each entry shows the most common genes and DNA. This sample comprises roughly 650,000 distinct CDR3 sequences, roughly 15% of them detected only once. The ten largest clones represent 7.5% to 8% of the sample. Specimen: PBMCs from blood, collected less than 15 days before vaccination. The receptors were sampled from a man aged 50 or older who received an inactivated influenza vaccine. Donor details come from another sample of the same person, matched by shared clones.

The chain recombines TRBV6-2 or TRBV6-3 with TRBJ1-1, with D unresolved. Trimming cost V 0 bases and J 2 bases, with 7 bases left between them. Germline CDR1 and CDR2: MNHEY and SVGEGT. This CDR3 contains 14 residues. The CDR3 bases are TGTGCCAGCAGTTACTCGATGGGAAACACTGAAGCTTTCTTT. It translates to CASSYSMGNTEAFF.

In its sample, this clonotype was seen a few times. The V call is TRBV5-1, the J call TRBJ2-2; 7 bases are a match to TRBD2. The CDR3 runs to 15 residues. The V gene's germline CDR1 is SGHRS and CDR2 YFSETQ. V shed 4 bases, J shed 2 bases, and the junction held 5 bases outside the gene matches. The chain's CDR3 is CASSGRDFNTGELFF. Written as DNA, the CDR3 is TGCGCCAGCAGCGGGAGGGACTTCAACACCGGGGAGCTGTTTTTT.

This clonotype has just a few counts. The chain combines TRBV10-3 with TRBJ2-7; 13 bases map to TRBD2. Germline trimming cut 6 bases from V and 3 bases from J; bases unmatched to any gene: 8. CDR3 length: 16 residues. Germline CDR1 is ENHRY and CDR2 is SYGVKD. The CDR3 sequence: CAIRGTSGEKLYEQYF. CDR3 sequence (DNA): TGTGCCATCAGGGGGACTAGCGGGGAGAAACTCTACGAGCAGTACTTC.

This clonotype was detected only a few times. This chain links TRBV12-3 or TRBV12-4 with TRBJ2-5; D is perhaps TRBD2 (6 bases). The CDR3 runs to 15 residues. Trimming cost V 6 bases and J 10 bases, with 24 bases left between them. In DNA form, the CDR3 reads TGTGCCAGCAGCCTAACGGGACTGGGCGTTGAGTACCAGTACTTC. Its protein product is CASSLTGLGVEYQYF.

This clonotype was detected only a few times. V is TRBV6-1 and J is TRBJ2-1, with D perhaps TRBD2 (6 bases). CDR3 size: 14 residues. The germline V gene encodes CDR1 MNHNS and CDR2 SASEGT. V gave up 10 bases and J gave up 2 bases, with 15 bases separating them. CDR3 DNA: TGTGCCACCCGGGGGTCCGAGACCTACAATGAGCAGTTCTTC. This codes for CATRGSETYNEQFF.

This clonotype showed up many times. CDR3: CASSGTSGRGTQYF. Written as DNA, the CDR3 is TGTGCCAGCAGCGGGACTAGCGGGAGAGGTACGCAGTATTTT. The chain has TRBV2 and TRBJ2-3, with 14 bases that match TRBD2. Germline CDR1 SNHLY, CDR2 FYNNEI. J gave up 8 bases and V 6 bases, and 4 bases lay outside the gene matches. The CDR3 totals 14 residues.

Only a few counts were recorded for this clonotype. V and J are TRBV12-3 or TRBV12-4 and TRBJ2-2; 7 bases are shared with TRBD1. J was trimmed by 4 bases and V by 6 bases; bases with no gene match: 8. The length of the CDR3 is 15 residues. This CDR3 is CASRQQGSSTGELFF. For the CDR3, the DNA is TGTGCCAGCAGACAACAGGGGTCGAGCACCGGGGAGCTGTTTTTT.

The chain couples TRBV12-3 or TRBV12-4 to TRBJ1-3, with D hard to call. Trimming left V 6 bases short and J 0 bases short, with 15 bases between. This CDR3 has 16 residues. The CDR3 protein is CASSLGSGSSGNTIYF. The CDR3 DNA is TGTGCCAGCAGCCTAGGCAGCGGATCCTCTGGAAACACCATATATTTT.

The rearrangement joins TRBV12-3 or TRBV12-4 to TRBJ2-2; 9 bases align to TRBD1. Germline trimming cut 7 bases from V and 1 base from J; bases unmatched to any gene: 7. CDR3 length equals 16 residues. This CDR3 is CASTPGQGWNTGELFF. The CDR3 bases are TGTGCCAGCACGCCGGGACAGGGTTGGAACACCGGGGAGCTGTTTTTT.

The V and J genes are TRBV20-1 and TRBJ1-4; D is undetermined. Trimming stripped 0 bases from V and 4 bases from J, with 6 bases between. CDR1 is DFQATT and CDR2 is SNEGSKA in the germline V gene (reference sequence). The CDR3 is 13 amino acids. CDR3 amino acids: CSARDPNNEKLFF. CDR3 DNA sequence: TGCAGTGCTAGAGATCCAAATAATGAAAAACTGTTTTTT.

The CDR3 region is CSATGGAEVNSNQPQHF. DNA of the CDR3: TGCAGTGCAACAGGAGGGGCGGAGGTTAATAGCAATCAGCCCCAGCATTTT. The chain uses TRBV20-1 and TRBJ1-5; D is perhaps TRBD1 (5 bases). This CDR3 is built from 17 residues. Germline V CDR1 and CDR2: DFQATT, SNEGSKA (reference sequence). V lost 6 bases and J lost 0, with 21 bases in between.

The genes are TRBV7-2 and TRBJ2-3, with D uncertain. CDR1 is SGHTA, CDR2 FQGNSA, per germline. CDR3 length: 17 residues. V gave up 4 bases and J gave up 0 bases, with 17 bases separating them. The CDR3 DNA reads TGTGCCAGCAGCTCGCGTGGCCGGGCACTTAGCACAGATACGCAGTATTTT. Its protein product is CASSSRGRALSTDTQYF.

Many counts were recorded for this clonotype. This chain links TRBV29-1 with TRBJ2-7; D is uncertain. Trimming stripped 4 bases from V and 2 bases from J, with 12 bases between. Germline-derived CDR1 and CDR2 are SQVTM and ANQGSEA. This CDR3 spans 13 amino acids. This CDR3 reads CSVAGTATYEQYF. The CDR3 bases are TGCAGCGTTGCTGGAACAGCGACCTACGAGCAGTACTTC.

This clonotype was detected a few times. The chain couples TRBV4-1 to TRBJ1-1; 8 bases are a match to TRBD1. J gave up 1 base and V 3 bases, and 4 bases lay outside the gene matches. This CDR3 contains 15 residues. Germline V gives CDR1 MGHRA, CDR2 YSYEKL. The CDR3 DNA is TGCGCCAGCAGCCAGCTCGGGACAGGGAACACTGAAGCTTTCTTT. This encodes CASSQLGTGNTEAFF.

V and J are TRBV20-1 and TRBJ2-5; D is ambiguous. V lost 0 bases and J lost 2, with 13 bases in between. CDR1 is DFQATT and CDR2 is SNEGSKA in the germline V gene (reference sequence). This CDR3 contains 15 residues. The DNA for the CDR3 is TGCAGTGCTAGAGATTACAGCCAGCCACAAGAGACCCAGTACTTC. It translates to CSARDYSQPQETQYF.

The CDR3 nucleotides are TGTGCCAGCAGTAGACAGGGGGCGCGAGAGACCCAGTACTTC. Amino acids: CASSRQGARETQYF. The chain couples TRBV6-1 to TRBJ2-5; 10 nucleotides line up with TRBD1. The CDR3 sequence is 14 residues long. The trim removed 5 bases at V and 4 bases at J, leaving 4 bases unmatched. Per the germline V gene, CDR1 is MNHNS and CDR2 is SASEGT.

This clonotype appeared many times. This sequence joins TRBV3-1 and TRBJ2-2; D gene unclear. CDR1 and CDR2 from the germline V gene are LGHDT and YNNKEL (reference sequence). Trimming cost V 4 bases and J 1 base, with 13 bases left between them. There are 16 residues in the CDR3. CDR3 loop: CASSPRRARNTGELFF. CDR3 nucleotide sequence: TGTGCCAGCAGCCCACGTAGGGCAAGGAACACCGGGGAGCTGTTTTTT.